The T cell receptor beta chain described here comes from a study of blood T cell repertoires in COVID-19. Study-level background: COVID-19 samples from acute and convalescent phases originated in the United States, Italy and Spain. T cells, B-cell-depleted T cells, or PBMCs supplied cDNA or gDNA.

Under the authors' procedure: Amplification with reference gene primers provided the estimates of nucleated cell counts. Sequencing used immunoSEQ multiplex PCR; TCRdb keeps in-frame clones, though not all of them. The V and J calls and clone size come from that table; D and trimming were worked out from the DNA. There are a few hundred thousand clones in the sample; approximately 85% occur only once, and approximately 5.1% lies in the top ten. CDR3 size: 18 residues. Germline V lookup: CDR1 ENHRY, CDR2 SYGVKD. V shed 4 bases, J shed 2 bases, and the junction held 9 bases outside the gene matches. The clonotype originates from a man in his fifties with active or convalescent COVID-19. The chain couples TRBV10-3 to TRBJ2-3, with 13 bases lining up with TRBD2. Sequencing was performed on peripheral blood. The CDR3 bases are TGTGCCATCAGTGTAGGATCGACTAGCGGGAGGTCCACAGATACGCAGTATTTT. It is translated as CAISVGSTSGRSTDTQYF.